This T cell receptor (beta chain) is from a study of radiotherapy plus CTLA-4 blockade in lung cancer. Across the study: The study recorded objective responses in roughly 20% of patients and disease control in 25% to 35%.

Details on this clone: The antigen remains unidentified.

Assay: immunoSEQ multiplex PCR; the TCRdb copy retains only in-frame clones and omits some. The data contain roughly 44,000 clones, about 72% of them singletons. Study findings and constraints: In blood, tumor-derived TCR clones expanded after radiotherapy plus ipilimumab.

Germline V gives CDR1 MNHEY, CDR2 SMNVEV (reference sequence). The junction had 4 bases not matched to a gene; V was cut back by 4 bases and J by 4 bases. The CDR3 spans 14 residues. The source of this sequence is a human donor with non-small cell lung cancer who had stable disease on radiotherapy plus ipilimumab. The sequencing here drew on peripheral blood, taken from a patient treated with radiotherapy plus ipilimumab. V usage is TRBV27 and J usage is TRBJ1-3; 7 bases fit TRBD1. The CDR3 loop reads CASSSRGRGNTIYF. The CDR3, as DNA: TGTGCCAGCAGTTCCAGGGGGAGAGGAAACACCATATATTTT.